This entry describes one T cell receptor (beta chain). It has no known antigen specificity. No quality values exist for individual bases; no much larger clone is one base distant. The TCR beta CDR3 regions were amplified from the RNA transcripts. A first-round RT-PCR of the TCR CDR3 used the HTBI primer set with the Qiagen OneStep RT-PCR kit. A second multiplex PCR round built the libraries, followed by size selection and purification. Paired-end sequencing of the libraries was performed with 100 bp reads on an Illumina HiSeq2000. The study's processing was this. Raw data were processed with SOAPnuke, discarding reads with adapters, uncalled bases, mean Phred below 15, or no exact constant-primer or identifier match. COPE v1.2.5 was used to merge high-quality paired reads, and clonotypes were defined as unique nucleotide sequences. MiTCR v1.1 was used to align clonotypes to the IMGT TRBV, TRBD and TRBJ reference segments. The analysis was restricted to V-J combinations with a frequency above 0.0001, which together covered about 99% of the repertoires. The TCS score was defined as F50 (clonal expansion) divided by E x V (chaos), with BLOSUM62-based TCRdist calculated between CDR3 peptides within each V-J. Welch's t-statistics and random forest reduced fewer than 550 V-J features to about 12, which were used in a naive Bayes classifier (R e1071). The Morisita-Horn index was used to measure how similar the thyroid and blood repertoires were. TCRdb cleaned the public reads at Q25 with fastp, built clones with MiXCR and kept in-frame beta chains. Every entry covers one CDR3 protein and lists the most common genes and DNA from its rows. The V and J calls were not made by the authors but by TCRdb's processing. The sample profile shows about 840,000 distinct CDR3 sequences; 38% of them were found once. The leading ten clones occupy over 8% of the sample.

The data derive from a study of T cells in Graves' hyperthyroidism and ophthalmopathy (dated by TCRdb to about 2019). In the study overall: Peripheral blood was sampled at the time of initial diagnosis, prior to any treatment. To identify distinguishing TCR V-J signatures, a discovery cohort of 100 patients was used, comprising 40 to 45 with Graves' ophthalmopathy and around 60 with stable Graves' hyperthyroidism. An independent validation cohort of fewer than 20 hyperthyroidism patients and 15 or so patients who later progressed to ophthalmopathy tested prospective prediction of ophthalmopathy. For training and testing, the 100 or so patients in the discovery cohort were randomly divided in a 7:3 ratio. The study also compared thyroid tissue and blood T-cell repertoires from a handful of Graves' hyperthyroidism patients. Once sampling was done, hyperthyroidism patients were given methimazole at a starting dose of 30 mg daily, whereas ophthalmopathy patients were given high-dose intravenous methylprednisolone. According to the paper, TCR Vbeta CDR3 sequencing was carried out on approximately 140 peripheral blood samples, which came from 40 to 45 ophthalmopathy, roughly 75 hyperthyroidism and about 17 progressor patients. General conclusions and limits of the study: During validation, the model predicted progression to ophthalmopathy a median of about 5.9 months ahead of onset, with just under 71% sensitivity and roughly 75% specificity. A 13 V-J signature model separated ophthalmopathy from stable hyperthyroidism, with 87.88% sensitivity and 81.08% specificity in cross-validation and 80%/75% in testing. Most expanded thyroid clonotypes (frequency above 0.001) were also detected in blood, a finding suggesting that blood repertoires may reflect thyroid immune responses. Sample size was not statistically predetermined, and blinding of investigators to group allocation was not performed.

Stable Graves' hyperthyroidism was defined as no progression to ophthalmopathy during 18 months of follow-up. Hyperthyroidism patients were newly diagnosed, with disease duration under 2 months, and aged 18 to 65 years. Exclusion was applied to patients with uncontrolled infections, other autoimmune diseases, pregnancy or lactation. Diagnoses relied on clinical symptoms, serum thyroxine and TRAb, thyroid ultrasound and orbital computed tomography. PBMCs were separated from 7.5 to 10 ml of fresh peripheral blood using Ficoll-Paque density gradient centrifugation. Total RNA was extracted using Trizol reagent, and RNA quality was assessed on an Agilent 2100 Bioanalyzer. For CDR1 and CDR2, the germline V gene (reference sequence) lists LNHNV and YYDKDF. The CDR3 starts with the cysteine, ends with the phenylalanine, and has 17 residues. Solely the CDR3 DNA is kept, with 51 bases framed from the first base. V lost 3 bases and J lost 0 bases; the stretch between them is 15 bases long.

The receptor was derived from a man younger than 35 with Graves' hyperthyroidism. The rearrangement joined TRBV15 to TRBJ1-5; the D gene is not confidently resolved. The sequenced sample consisted of blood. The DNA is TGTGCCACCAGCAGCCTCAGTACAGCGTATAGCAATCAGCCCCAGCATTTT. It specifies CATSSLSTAYSNQPQHF. The variable domain in full, with residues beyond the CDR3 obtained from the reference TRBV15 and TRBJ1-5 genes, is DAMVIQNPRYQVTQFGKPVTLSCSQTLNHNVMYWYQQKSSQAPKLLFHYYDKDFNNEADTPDNFQSRRPNTSFCFLDIRSPGLGDTAMYLCATSSLSTAYSNQPQHFGDGTRLSIL.